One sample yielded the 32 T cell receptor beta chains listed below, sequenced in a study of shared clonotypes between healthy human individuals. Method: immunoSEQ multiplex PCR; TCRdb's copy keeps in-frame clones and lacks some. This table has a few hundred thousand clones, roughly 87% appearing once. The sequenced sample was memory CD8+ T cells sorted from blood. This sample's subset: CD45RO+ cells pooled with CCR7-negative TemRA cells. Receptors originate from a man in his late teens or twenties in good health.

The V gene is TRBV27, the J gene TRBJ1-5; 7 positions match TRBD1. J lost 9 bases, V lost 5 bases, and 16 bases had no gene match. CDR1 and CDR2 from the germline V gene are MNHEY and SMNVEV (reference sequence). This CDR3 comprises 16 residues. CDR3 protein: CASSPSTGALSWPQHF. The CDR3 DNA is TGTGCCAGCAGTCCATCCACAGGGGCTTTAAGTTGGCCCCAGCATTTT.

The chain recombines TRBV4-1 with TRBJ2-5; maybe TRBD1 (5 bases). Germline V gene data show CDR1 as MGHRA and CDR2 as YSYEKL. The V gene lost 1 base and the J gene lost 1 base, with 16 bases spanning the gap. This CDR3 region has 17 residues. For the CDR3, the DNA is TGCGCCAGCAGCCAAGGAGGCCCTCAGGGCTCCCAAGAGACCCAGTACTTC. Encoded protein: CASSQGGPQGSQETQYF.

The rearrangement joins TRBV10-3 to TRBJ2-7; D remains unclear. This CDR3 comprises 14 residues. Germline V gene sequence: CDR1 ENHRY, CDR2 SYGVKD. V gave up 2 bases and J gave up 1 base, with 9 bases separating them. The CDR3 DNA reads TGTGCCATCAGTGAGGTGAAAGTATCCTACGAGCAGTACTTC. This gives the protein CAISEVKVSYEQYF.

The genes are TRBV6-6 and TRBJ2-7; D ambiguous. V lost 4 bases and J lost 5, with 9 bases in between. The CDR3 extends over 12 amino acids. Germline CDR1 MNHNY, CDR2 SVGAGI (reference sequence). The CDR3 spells CASSSAVDEQYF. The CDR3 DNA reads TGTGCCAGCAGTTCCGCGGTCGACGAGCAGTACTTC.

CDR3 sequence (DNA): TGTGCCAGCAGTCAATTCAGGGGGCCCTCCTACGAGCAGTACTTC. It encodes CASSQFRGPSYEQYF. The chain is built from TRBV14 and TRBJ2-7, with 8 bases lining up with TRBD1. Germline CDR1 SGHDN, CDR2 FVKESK. The CDR3 covers 15 residues. V shed 6 bases, J shed 0 bases, and the junction held 7 bases outside the gene matches.

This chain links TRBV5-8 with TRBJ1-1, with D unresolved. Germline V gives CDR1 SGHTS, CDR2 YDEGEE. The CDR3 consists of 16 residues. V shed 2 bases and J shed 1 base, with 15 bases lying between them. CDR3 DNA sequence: TGTGCCAGCAGCTTCCTGTTGGGGAGGGCGAACACTGAAGCTTTCTTT. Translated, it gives CASSFLLGRANTEAFF.

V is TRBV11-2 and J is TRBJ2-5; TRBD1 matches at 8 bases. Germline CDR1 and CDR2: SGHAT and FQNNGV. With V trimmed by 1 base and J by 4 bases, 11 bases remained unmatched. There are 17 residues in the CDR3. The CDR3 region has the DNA TGTGCCAGCAGCTTAGCTGGGCAGGGGGCCCTGGGAGAGACCCAGTACTTC. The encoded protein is CASSLAGQGALGETQYF. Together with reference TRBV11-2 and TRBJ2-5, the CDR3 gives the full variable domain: EAGVAQSPRYKIIEKRQSVAFWCNPISGHATLYWYQQILGQGPKLLIQFQNNGVVDDSQLPKDRFSAERLKGVDSTLKIQPAKLEDSAVYLCASSLAGQGALGETQYFGPGTRLLVL.

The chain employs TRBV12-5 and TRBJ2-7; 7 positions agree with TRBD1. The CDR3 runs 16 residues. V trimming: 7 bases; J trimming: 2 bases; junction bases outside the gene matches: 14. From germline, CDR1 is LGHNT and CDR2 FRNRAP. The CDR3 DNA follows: TGTGCTAGTGCCGACTCAACAGGGGTTCGACCCTACGAGCAGTACTTC. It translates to CASADSTGVRPYEQYF. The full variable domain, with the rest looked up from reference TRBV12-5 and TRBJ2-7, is DARVTQTPRHKVTEMGQEVTMRCQPILGHNTVFWYRQTMMQGLELLAYFRNRAPLDDSGMPKDRFSAEMPDATLATLKIQPSEPRDSAVYFCASADSTGVRPYEQYFGPGTRLTVT.

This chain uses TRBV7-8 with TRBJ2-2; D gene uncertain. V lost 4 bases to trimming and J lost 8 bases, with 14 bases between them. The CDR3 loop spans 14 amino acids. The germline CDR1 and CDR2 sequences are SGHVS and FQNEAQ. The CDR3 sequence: CASSWILGGGELFF. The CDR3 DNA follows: TGTGCCAGCAGCTGGATTCTAGGCGGTGGGGAGCTGTTTTTT.

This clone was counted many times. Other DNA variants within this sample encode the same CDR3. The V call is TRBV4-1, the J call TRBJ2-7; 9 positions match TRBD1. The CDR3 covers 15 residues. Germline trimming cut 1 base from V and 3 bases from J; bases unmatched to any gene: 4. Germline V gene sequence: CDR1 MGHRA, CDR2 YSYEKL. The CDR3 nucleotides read TGCGCCAGCAGCCAAGGACAGGGGGAAGGCTACGAGCAGTACTTC. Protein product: CASSQGQGEGYEQYF.

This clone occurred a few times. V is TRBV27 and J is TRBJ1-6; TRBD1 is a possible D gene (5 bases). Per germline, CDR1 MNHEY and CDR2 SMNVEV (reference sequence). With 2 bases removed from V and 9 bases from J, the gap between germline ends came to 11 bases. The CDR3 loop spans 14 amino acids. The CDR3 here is CASSLQGVASPLHF. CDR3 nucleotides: TGTGCCAGCAGTTTACAGGGTGTTGCTTCACCCCTCCACTTT.

CDR3 protein: CASSEWAPDEQYF. As DNA, the CDR3 is TGCGCCAGCAGCGAGTGGGCCCCGGACGAGCAGTACTTC. The chain couples TRBV5-1 to TRBJ2-7; D gene uncertain. In germline, CDR1 is SGHRS, CDR2 YFSETQ. This CDR3 contains 13 residues. The V gene lost 4 bases and the J gene lost 5 bases, with 13 bases spanning the gap. Filled out from reference TRBV5-1 and TRBJ2-7, the complete variable domain reads KAGVTQTPRYLIKTRGQQVTLSCSPISGHRSVSWYQQTPGQGLQFLFEYFSETQRNKGNFPGRFSGRQFSNSRSEMNVSTLELGDSALYLCASSEWAPDEQYFGPGTRLTVT.

CDR3 nucleotide sequence: TGCGCCAGCAGCCAAGATGAGGCAGGGGGCCTGCTACTCTCTGGCTACACCTTC. Translation: CASSQDEAGGLLLSGYTF. This chain joins TRBV4-3 and TRBJ1-2, with 8 positions matching TRBD1. The germline gives CDR1 LGHNA, CDR2 YSLEER. V was clipped by 0 bases and J by 7 bases; unmatched bases: 16. The length of the CDR3 is 18 residues.

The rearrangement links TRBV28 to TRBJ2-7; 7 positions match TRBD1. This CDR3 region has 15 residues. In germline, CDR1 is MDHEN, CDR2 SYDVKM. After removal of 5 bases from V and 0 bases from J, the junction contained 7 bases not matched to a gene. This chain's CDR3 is CASSQTGTASYEQYF. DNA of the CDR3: TGTGCCAGCAGTCAAACGGGGACAGCCTCCTACGAGCAGTACTTC.

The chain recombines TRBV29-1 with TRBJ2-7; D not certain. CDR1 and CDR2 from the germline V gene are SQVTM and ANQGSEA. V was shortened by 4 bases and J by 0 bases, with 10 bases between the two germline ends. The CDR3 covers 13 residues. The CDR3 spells CSVGGGVSYEQYF. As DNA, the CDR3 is TGCAGCGTTGGTGGTGGGGTCTCCTACGAGCAGTACTTC.

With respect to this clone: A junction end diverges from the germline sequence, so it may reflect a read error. The CDR3 here is CASSFGTGSNEQYF. As DNA, the CDR3 is TGTGCCAGCAGCTTCGGGACAGGCTCCAACGAGCAGTACTTC. The rearrangement joins TRBV5-4 to TRBJ2-7; the match to TRBD1 covers 8 bases. The CDR3 sequence is 14 residues long. Germline CDR1 reads SGHNT; CDR2 reads YYREEE (reference sequence).

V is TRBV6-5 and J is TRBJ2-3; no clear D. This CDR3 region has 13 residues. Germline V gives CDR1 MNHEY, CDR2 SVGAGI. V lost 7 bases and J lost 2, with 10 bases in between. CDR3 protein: CASIPAATDTQYF. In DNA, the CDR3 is TGTGCCAGCATTCCGGCCGCCACAGATACGCAGTATTTT.

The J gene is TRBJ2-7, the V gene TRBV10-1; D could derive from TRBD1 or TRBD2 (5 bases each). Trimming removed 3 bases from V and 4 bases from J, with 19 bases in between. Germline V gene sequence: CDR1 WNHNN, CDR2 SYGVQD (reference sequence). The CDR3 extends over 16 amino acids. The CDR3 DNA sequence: TGCGCCAGCAGTGATGCAGGGCAGGTAAGGAGGTACGAGCAGTACTTC. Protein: CASSDAGQVRRYEQYF.

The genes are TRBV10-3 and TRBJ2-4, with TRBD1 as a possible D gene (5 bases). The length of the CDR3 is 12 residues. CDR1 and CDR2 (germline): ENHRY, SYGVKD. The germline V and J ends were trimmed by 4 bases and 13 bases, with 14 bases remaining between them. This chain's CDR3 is CAISAKGAAQYF. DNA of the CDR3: TGTGCCATCAGTGCCAAAGGGGCCGCCCAGTACTTC.

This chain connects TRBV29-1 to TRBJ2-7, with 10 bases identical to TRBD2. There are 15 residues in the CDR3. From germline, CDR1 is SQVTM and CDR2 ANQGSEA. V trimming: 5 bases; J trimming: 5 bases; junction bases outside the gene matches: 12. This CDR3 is CSVNLAGANRDEQYF. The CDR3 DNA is TGCAGCGTTAATCTAGCGGGGGCGAACCGGGACGAGCAGTACTTC.

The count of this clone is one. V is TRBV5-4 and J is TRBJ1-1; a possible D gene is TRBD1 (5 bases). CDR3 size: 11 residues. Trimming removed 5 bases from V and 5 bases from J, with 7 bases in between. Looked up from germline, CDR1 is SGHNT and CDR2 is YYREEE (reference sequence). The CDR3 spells CASSQGTEAFF. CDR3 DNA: TGTGCCAGCAGTCAGGGAACTGAAGCTTTCTTT.

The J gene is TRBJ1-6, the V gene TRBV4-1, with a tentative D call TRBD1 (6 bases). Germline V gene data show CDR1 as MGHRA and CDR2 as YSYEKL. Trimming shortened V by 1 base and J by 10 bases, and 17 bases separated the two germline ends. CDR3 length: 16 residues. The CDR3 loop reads CASSQVVGGQGSPLHF. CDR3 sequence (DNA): TGCGCCAGCAGCCAAGTGGTCGGGGGGCAGGGGTCACCCCTCCACTTT.

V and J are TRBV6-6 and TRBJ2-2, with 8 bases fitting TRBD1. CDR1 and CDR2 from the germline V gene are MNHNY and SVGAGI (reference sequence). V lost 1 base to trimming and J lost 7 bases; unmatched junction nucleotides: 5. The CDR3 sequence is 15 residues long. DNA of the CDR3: TGTGCCAGCAGTTACTACGGACAGGGTAACGGGGAGCTGTTTTTT. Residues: CASSYYGQGNGELFF.

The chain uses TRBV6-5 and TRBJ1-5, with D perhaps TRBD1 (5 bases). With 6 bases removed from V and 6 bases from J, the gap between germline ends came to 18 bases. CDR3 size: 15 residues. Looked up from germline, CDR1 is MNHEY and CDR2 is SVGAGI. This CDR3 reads CASSQTGTFGQPQHF. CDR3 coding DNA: TGTGCCAGCAGCCAAACCGGGACTTTCGGTCAGCCCCAGCATTTT.

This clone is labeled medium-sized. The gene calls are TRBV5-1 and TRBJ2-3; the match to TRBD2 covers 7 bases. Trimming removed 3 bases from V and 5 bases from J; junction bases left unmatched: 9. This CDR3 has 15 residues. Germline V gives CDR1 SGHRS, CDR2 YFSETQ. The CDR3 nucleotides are TGCGCCAGCAGCTCCCTACGGTCGGGAGGAGATACGCAGTATTTT. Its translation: CASSSLRSGGDTQYF.

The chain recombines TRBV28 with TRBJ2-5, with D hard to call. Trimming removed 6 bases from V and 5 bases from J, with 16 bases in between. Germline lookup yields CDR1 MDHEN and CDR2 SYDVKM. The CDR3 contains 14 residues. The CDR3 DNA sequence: TGTGCCAGCAGCCCGACCAGGTGGGATGAGACCCAGTACTTC. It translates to CASSPTRWDETQYF.

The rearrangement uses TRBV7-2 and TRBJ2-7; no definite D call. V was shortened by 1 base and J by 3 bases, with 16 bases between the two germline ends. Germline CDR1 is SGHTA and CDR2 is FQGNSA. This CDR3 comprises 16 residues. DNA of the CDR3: TGTGCCAGCAGCTTAGTCCCCGCCTTCCCGGTCTACGAGCAGTACTTC. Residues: CASSLVPAFPVYEQYF. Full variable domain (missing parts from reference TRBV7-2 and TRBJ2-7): GAGVSQSPSNKVTEKGKDVELRCDPISGHTALYWYRQSLGQGLEFLIYFQGNSAPDKSGLPSDRFSAERTGGSVSTLTIQRTQQEDSAVYLCASSLVPAFPVYEQYFGPGTRLTVT.

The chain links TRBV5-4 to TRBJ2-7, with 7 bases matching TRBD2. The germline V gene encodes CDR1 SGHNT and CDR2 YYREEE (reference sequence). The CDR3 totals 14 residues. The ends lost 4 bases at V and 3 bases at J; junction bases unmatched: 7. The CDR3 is CASSPSGRGYEQYF. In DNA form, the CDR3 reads TGTGCCAGCAGCCCCTCTGGGAGGGGCTACGAGCAGTACTTC.

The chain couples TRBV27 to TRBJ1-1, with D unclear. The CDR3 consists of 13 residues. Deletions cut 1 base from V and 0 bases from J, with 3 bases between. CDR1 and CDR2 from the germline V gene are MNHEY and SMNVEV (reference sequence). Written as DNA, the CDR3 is TGTGCCAGCAGTTTATATGTGAACACTGAAGCTTTCTTT. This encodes CASSLYVNTEAFF.

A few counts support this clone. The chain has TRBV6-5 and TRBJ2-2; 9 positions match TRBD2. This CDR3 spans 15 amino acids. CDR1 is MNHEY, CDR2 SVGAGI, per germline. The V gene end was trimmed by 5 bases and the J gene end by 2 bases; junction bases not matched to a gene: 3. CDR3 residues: CASSLAGHNTGELFF. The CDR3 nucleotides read TGTGCCAGCAGTCTAGCGGGACATAACACCGGGGAGCTGTTTTTT.

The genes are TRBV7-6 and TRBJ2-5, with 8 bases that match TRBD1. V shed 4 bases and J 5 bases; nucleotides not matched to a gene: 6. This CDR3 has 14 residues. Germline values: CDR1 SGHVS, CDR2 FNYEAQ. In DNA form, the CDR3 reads TGTGCCAGCAGCTCCACAGGGGGATTGGAGACCCAGTACTTC. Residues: CASSSTGGLETQYF.

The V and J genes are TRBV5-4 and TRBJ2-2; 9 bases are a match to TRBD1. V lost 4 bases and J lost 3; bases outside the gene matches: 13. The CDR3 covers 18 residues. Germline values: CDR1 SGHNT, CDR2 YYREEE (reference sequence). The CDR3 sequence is CASSRTGTGSLYTGELFF. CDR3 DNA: TGTGCCAGCAGCAGAACCGGGACAGGGTCGTTATACACCGGGGAGCTGTTTTTT.